Listed below are T cell receptor beta chains from one sample, sequenced in a study of T-cell reconstitution after alpha-beta-depleted transplantation in children. TCRdb analysed the PCR reads with MiXCR anew, one entry per CDR3 protein. The sample has approximately 110,000 distinct CDR3 sequences, about 23% seen once. Sequences were derived from PBMCs, mostly from graft donor cells, sampled 180 days after TCRalphabeta/CD19-depleted stem cell transplant. All receptors come from a male patient under 10 years old who had a stem cell transplant for chronic granulomatous disease, so the T cells may come from the graft donor. The CDR3 runs from the conserved cysteine through the conserved F or W. Fields, in order: clone size, V gene, J gene, D gene, CDR3 DNA, CDR3 protein. The D gene is left open where the match is weak. Clone sizes are given selectively: once, few, many, or a class where the clone is expanded.

many	TRBV7-8	TRBJ1-6	-	TGTGCCAGCAGCCTTTTTGCGGCAGGCGCTAATTCACCCCTCCACTTT	CASSLFAAGANSPLHF
-	TRBV28	TRBJ2-1	-	TGTGCCAGCACCTCCCTTGTCTTAAACTCCTACAATGAGCAGTTCTTC	CASTSLVLNSYNEQFF
once	TRBV28	TRBJ1-6	-	TGTGCCAGCAGTTTCTTTTTAGCCCCCACACCCCTCCACTTT	CASSFFLAPTPLHF
-	TRBV3-1	TRBJ1-1	TRBD1	TGTGCCAGCAGCAAGAGACAGGGTACTGAAGCTTTCTTT	CASSKRQGTEAFF
many	TRBV29-1	TRBJ2-5	-	TGCAGCGTCTTGGCTGCCCCCTCCCACCAAGAGACCCAGTACTTC	CSVLAAPSHQETQYF
many	TRBV20-1	TRBJ2-1	TRBD2	TGCAGTGCTAGACCATACGGAACTAGCGGGAGGGTCAATGAGCAGTTCTTC	CSARPYGTSGRVNEQFF
many	TRBV9	TRBJ2-2	TRBD1	TGTGCCAGCAGCCCAGGGGGCGACTCCGGGGAGCTGTTTTTT	CASSPGGDSGELFF
many	TRBV20-1	TRBJ2-7	TRBD1	TGCAGTGCTAGACCCGATCGCCGGGACAGGGCCTACGAGCAGTACTTC	CSARPDRRDRAYEQYF
-	TRBV3-1	TRBJ2-1	TRBD1	TGTGCCAGCAGCCCGAGGACAGGTCTGGTCTTC	CASSPRTGLVF
-	TRBV12-3/TRBV12-4	TRBJ2-3	TRBD2	TGTGCCAGCAGTCGGACTAGCGGGGGGTTCACGGATACGCAGTATTTT	CASSRTSGGFTDTQYF
many	TRBV5-5	TRBJ2-7	-	TGTGCCAGCAGCTCCGGGACATGGACCTACGAGCAGTACTTC	CASSSGTWTYEQYF
-	TRBV15	TRBJ2-3	-	TGTGCCACCAGCAGAGATCGGTCAGGACTCACAGATACGCAGTATTTT	CATSRDRSGLTDTQYF
many	TRBV20-1	TRBJ2-7	-	TGCAGTGCTAGTGAACTGAGTCCCTACGAGCAGTACTTC	CSASELSPYEQYF
few	TRBV10-3	TRBJ2-3	TRBD2	TGTGCCATCAGTGAGAAAGCGGGAGGTTCCGATACGCAGTATTTT	CAISEKAGGSDTQYF
many	TRBV10-2	TRBJ2-7	-	TGCGCCAGCAGCCTGACTAGTTCTCACTACGAGCAGTACTTC	CASSLTSSHYEQYF
many	TRBV12-3/TRBV12-4	TRBJ2-4	-	TGTGCCAGCAGAGACGGGACCAAAACCTCGTACATTCAGTACTTC	CASRDGTKTSYIQYF
-	TRBV6-1	TRBJ2-7	-	TGTGCCAGCAGTGAAGGGACAGACACCCCCTACGAGCAGTACTTC	CASSEGTDTPYEQYF
many	TRBV20-1	TRBJ2-4	TRBD2	TGCAGTGCTAGAGTTCAGGGACTAGCTGAACTAGCCAAAAACATTCAGTACTTC	CSARVQGLAELAKNIQYF
-	TRBV6-2/TRBV6-3	TRBJ2-1	-	TGTGCCAGCAGTTACCCCACAAAACGTTACAATGAGCAGTTCTTC	CASSYPTKRYNEQFF
many	TRBV10-3	TRBJ2-2	TRBD1	TGTGCCATCAGGCGGGGGACAGGGTCCGGGGAGCTGTTTTTT	CAIRRGTGSGELFF
few	TRBV9	TRBJ2-1	TRBD2	TGTGCCAGCAGCGCACAAGGGACTACCCGGACAAATGAGCAGTTCTTC	CASSAQGTTRTNEQFF
few	TRBV20-1	TRBJ2-1	TRBD2	TGCAGTGCTAGTCAGCCGGGACTAGGTCACAATGAGCAGTTCTTC	CSASQPGLGHNEQFF
-	TRBV5-1	TRBJ2-7	TRBD2	TGCGCCAGCAGCTTGATCGGGGGGTCCTACGAGCAGTACTTC	CASSLIGGSYEQYF
few	TRBV20-1	TRBJ2-2	-	TGCAGTGCTAGTCCTGAGGGATGGGGCACCGGGGAGCTGTTTTTT	CSASPEGWGTGELFF
few	TRBV9	TRBJ2-2	TRBD1	TGTGCCAGCAGCTCACCGAACACAGGGGGTGCGAACACCGGGGAGCTGTTTTTT	CASSSPNTGGANTGELFF
many	TRBV27	TRBJ2-7	-	TGTGCCAGCAGTTCCTATCGGGGCGACGAGCAGTACTTC	CASSSYRGDEQYF
few	TRBV9	TRBJ2-3	-	TGTGCCAGCAGCGTGACGACTGCCGATAGACCCGGCGCAGGGAATACGCAGTATTTT	CASSVTTADRPGAGNTQYF